This T cell receptor (beta chain) was sequenced during a study of blood T cell repertoires in COVID-19. The CDR3 length is 13 residues. V trimming: 3 bases; J trimming: 7 bases; junction bases outside the gene matches: 3. Germline CDR1 and CDR2: KGHDR and SFDVKD. Libraries were prepared by immunoSEQ multiplex PCR; TCRdb keeps only in-frame clonotypes and omits some of them. This sample carries over 100,000 clones, 91% of them seen once, and the ten largest clones take about 3.9%. Sequencing used peripheral blood. The chain employs TRBV24-1 and TRBJ2-7; 9 bases map to TRBD2. This TCR came from a man younger than 35 with acute or convalescent COVID-19. DNA for the CDR3: TGTGCCACCAGTGATACGACTAGCGGAGAGCAGTACTTC. As protein: CATSDTTSGEQYF.